This T cell receptor (beta chain) was identified in a study of technical replicates of blood from a handful of donors. Repertoires were generated with immunoSEQ multiplex PCR, while TCRdb's copy carries only in-frame clones and drops some. This table holds about 81,000 clones, around 95% found once. CDR1 is SEHNR and CDR2 is FQNEAQ in the germline V gene (reference sequence). Trimming cost V 5 bases and J 4 bases; bases outside gene matches: 8. CDR3 length: 15 residues. This chain joins TRBV7-9 and TRBJ2-5; TRBD1 matches at 9 bases. The sequenced material came from T cells isolated from PBMCs. This receptor was identified in a human donor in good health. CDR3 DNA sequence: TGTGCCAGCAGCCCCGGGACAGGGTCAATAGAGACCCAGTACTTC. Residues: CASSPGTGSIETQYF.